Shown below are 25 T cell receptor beta chains from a single sample sequenced in a study of T cells expressing NK-cell markers. TCRdb re-called the 5' RACE reads; one entry per CDR3 protein, DNA not given. Reported are around 100,000 distinct CDR3 sequences; the ten largest clones contain approximately 17%. Input material: blood T cells: a sorted CD56 or NKG2C T cell subset, CD4+ or CD8+ T cells, or bulk PBMC T cells (not recorded which). The receptor source for this set is a woman between 18 and 75 years old in good health.

The gene calls are TRBV7-2 and TRBJ2-5. This CDR3 spans 12 amino acids. Germline V lookup: CDR1 SGHTA, CDR2 FQGNSA. The CDR3 sequence is CASSPTHGTQYF.

The chain's CDR3 is CASSAVLGPISSYEQYF. J is TRBJ2-7 and V is TRBV28; checking the TCRdb D call of TRBD1 is not possible without DNA. Germline V gives CDR1 MDHEN, CDR2 SYDVKM. The CDR3 runs 17 residues.

The genes are TRBV6-1 and TRBJ2-3; TCRdb's D call, TRBD1, is unchecked because there is no DNA. The germline V gene encodes CDR1 MNHNS and CDR2 SASEGT. The CDR3 is 15 residues long. Here the CDR3 reads CASNLDRGDTDTQYF.

The genes are TRBV28 and TRBJ1-4. This CDR3 is built from 14 residues. Germline V lookup: CDR1 MDHEN, CDR2 SYDVKM. CDR3: CASSLKDVGEKLFF.

The chain couples TRBV4-2 to TRBJ2-3; TCRdb names TRBD2, which stays unverified in the absence of DNA. The germline V gene encodes CDR1 LGHNA and CDR2 YNFKEQ. The CDR3 loop spans 16 amino acids. The CDR3 loop is CASSQGLAGGPNTQYF.

This chain uses TRBV7-9 with TRBJ2-1; TCRdb calls TRBD2, which cannot be checked without DNA. The germline V gene has CDR1 SEHNR and CDR2 FQNEAQ (reference sequence). The CDR3 consists of 16 residues. The chain's CDR3 is CASSLPTSGSINEQFF.

This sequence joins TRBV20-1 and TRBJ2-1; TCRdb's D call of TRBD2 is untestable without DNA. The CDR3 loop spans 16 amino acids. From germline, CDR1 is DFQATT and CDR2 SNEGSKA (reference sequence). The CDR3 reads CSARIPAGGPYNEQFF.

The V gene is TRBV6-5, the J gene TRBJ2-3; no DNA is available, so the TRBD2 call from TCRdb remains unchecked. This CDR3 has 14 residues. Germline values: CDR1 MNHEY, CDR2 SVGAGI. The CDR3 sequence is CASSSNGGGDTQYF.

This clonotype is labeled medium-sized based on frequency. This chain joins TRBV4-3 and TRBJ2-1; TCRdb names TRBD2, which stays unverified in the absence of DNA. Germline V gene lookup returns CDR1 LGHNA and CDR2 YSLEER. The CDR3 extends over 17 amino acids. The CDR3 sequence: CASSQGATSGDYNEQFF.

The chain uses TRBV7-2 and TRBJ2-2; TCRdb gives TRBD2 as the D gene, but with no DNA this cannot be confirmed. The CDR3 has 14 amino acids. CDR1 is SGHTA, CDR2 FQGNSA, per germline. The CDR3 region is CASSSDSVTGELFF.

The CDR3: CASSLGFYEADTQYF. The J gene is TRBJ2-3, the V gene TRBV7-9. This CDR3 is 15 amino acids long. Germline values: CDR1 SEHNR, CDR2 FQNEAQ (reference sequence).

The chain combines TRBV6-2 or TRBV6-3 with TRBJ2-7. The germline V gene encodes CDR1 MNHEY and CDR2 SVGEGT. The CDR3 has 13 amino acids. Here the CDR3 reads CASSYSDTYEQYF.

V is TRBV7-8 and J is TRBJ2-3; TCRdb selects TRBD2, and the lack of DNA leaves this call unchecked. CDR3 length equals 15 residues. Germline V gives CDR1 SGHVS, CDR2 FQNEAQ. The CDR3: CASSLILAAADTQYF.

The chain recombines TRBV10-3 with TRBJ1-2; TCRdb reports TRBD1, a call that lacks DNA to check it against. The length of the CDR3 is 14 residues. Germline loops: CDR1 ENHRY, CDR2 SYGVKD. The CDR3 reads CAISDWDSSGGYTF.

CDR3 amino acids: CASSFVGEETQYF. This rearrangement joins TRBV12-3 or TRBV12-4 to TRBJ2-5; the TCRdb D gene call, TRBD1, has no DNA to confirm it. The CDR3 has 13 amino acids.

The chain joins TRBV5-1 to TRBJ2-1; the D call from TCRdb, TRBD2, cannot be confirmed without DNA. Germline V gene data show CDR1 as SGHRS and CDR2 as YFSETQ. The CDR3 covers 17 residues. This CDR3 reads CASSLLQGLAVNNEQFF.

The rearrangement joins TRBV6-2 or TRBV6-3 to TRBJ2-1; TCRdb calls TRBD1, which cannot be checked without DNA. The CDR3 consists of 14 residues. From germline, CDR1 is MNHEY and CDR2 SVGEGT. The chain's CDR3 is CASGMLELGDEQFF.

This sequence joins TRBV14 and TRBJ1-1; checking the TCRdb D call of TRBD1 is not possible without DNA. CDR3 length: 13 amino acids. The germline CDR1 and CDR2 sequences are SGHDN and FVKESK. CDR3 sequence reads: CASTTGGGTEAFF.

V and J are TRBV5-6 and TRBJ2-4; TCRdb's assignment of TRBD1 cannot be checked, as there is no DNA. There are 14 residues in the CDR3. Germline CDR1 and CDR2: SGHDT and YYEEEE. The CDR3 loop reads CASSLIPGGDIQYF.

The chain links TRBV27 to TRBJ2-5; TCRdb picks TRBD1, but there is no DNA to check that call. Per germline, CDR1 MNHEY and CDR2 SMNVEV (reference sequence). The CDR3 length is 13 residues. The CDR3 reads CASSLLGEETQYF.

The V gene is TRBV9, the J gene TRBJ2-3. CDR1 and CDR2 (germline): SGDLS, YYNGEE. The CDR3 covers 14 residues. CDR3 sequence reads: CASSGRSLTDTQYF.

The J gene is TRBJ2-2, the V gene TRBV20-1; checking the TCRdb D call of TRBD1 is not possible without DNA. This CDR3 is 13 amino acids long. Germline values: CDR1 DFQATT, CDR2 SNEGSKA (reference sequence). This CDR3 is CSARKQGAGELFF.

This chain uses TRBV15 with TRBJ2-7; TCRdb outputs TRBD1, but without DNA this stays unchecked. This CDR3 region has 14 residues. Germline-derived CDR1 and CDR2 are LNHNV and YYDKDF (reference sequence). The CDR3 spells CATSRSTGGYEQYF.

The J gene is TRBJ1-5, the V gene TRBV7-9; checking the TCRdb D call of TRBD1 is not possible without DNA. Germline CDR1 is SEHNR and CDR2 is FQNEAQ (reference sequence). CDR3 size: 15 residues. The CDR3 here is CASSLGTTSNQPQHF.

The chain joins TRBV19 to TRBJ1-3. The germline V gene encodes CDR1 LNHDA and CDR2 SQIVND (reference sequence). This CDR3 is 14 amino acids long. This CDR3 is CASSILSSGNTIYF.